The next 10 T cell receptor beta chains were all read from a single sample in a study of T cell changes during pregnancy in multiple sclerosis. Sequencing was performed with immunoSEQ multiplex PCR; in TCRdb, only in-frame clones are kept and a portion is missing. The sample lists tens of thousands of clones, about nine tenths occurring once. Here the sequenced sample was CD8+ T cells from peripheral blood mononuclear cells, taken before pregnancy. The source of these receptors is a female donor with multiple sclerosis, enrolled in a pregnancy study.

The V call is TRBV7-9, the J call TRBJ2-1; 12 nucleotides line up with TRBD2. The length of the CDR3 is 15 residues. CDR1 and CDR2 from the germline V gene are SEHNR and FQNEAQ (reference sequence). With V trimmed by 5 bases and J by 9 bases, 8 bases remained unmatched. For the CDR3, the DNA is TGTGCCAGCAGCCCACCTAGCGGGAGGGGCGGTGAGCAGTTCTTC. Translating it yields CASSPPSGRGGEQFF.

This CDR3 is CASSSETSGYMDYGYTF. The DNA of the CDR3 is TGTGCCAGCAGCTCGGAGACGTCAGGGTATATGGACTATGGCTACACCTTC. The rearrangement links TRBV11-2 to TRBJ1-2; TRBD1 might be the D (5 bases). V was cut by 4 bases and J by 3 bases, with 21 bases left in between. The CDR3 spans 17 residues. CDR1 SGHAT and CDR2 FQNNGV come from the germline V gene.

This clone was detected once. CDR3 coding DNA: TGTGCCAGCAGTTTAGTAGGGGGCGAAGGCTACACCTTC. It translates to CASSLVGGEGYTF. This chain uses TRBV27 with TRBJ1-2, with 7 bases identical to TRBD1. Per germline, CDR1 MNHEY and CDR2 SMNVEV (reference sequence). Trimming at V came to 2 bases and at J to 8 bases, leaving 5 bases not matched to a gene. CDR3 size: 13 residues.

V is TRBV2 and J is TRBJ2-3; 9 bases agree with TRBD1. V trimming: 5 bases; J trimming: 0 bases; junction bases outside the gene matches: 12. The CDR3 sequence is 18 residues long. Germline lookup yields CDR1 SNHLY and CDR2 FYNNEI. CDR3 sequence (DNA): TGTGCCAGCAGTTGGGACAGGGAGGGAAGCGGGAGCACAGATACGCAGTATTTT. Amino acid sequence: CASSWDREGSGSTDTQYF.

The genes are TRBV27 and TRBJ1-1, with 8 bases fitting TRBD1. CDR1 and CDR2 from the germline V gene are MNHEY and SMNVEV (reference sequence). The J segment lost 5 bases and the V segment lost 6 bases, leaving 2 bases of the junction unmatched. The CDR3 covers 12 residues. The CDR3 DNA follows: TGTGCCAGCAGGCACAGGGGGACTGAAGCTTTCTTT. Translated, it gives CASRHRGTEAFF.

The genes are TRBV6-1 and TRBJ2-7; 8 bases line up with TRBD1. The V gene end was trimmed by 2 bases and the J gene end by 3 bases; junction bases not matched to a gene: 9. The CDR3 extends over 16 amino acids. Germline V gene data show CDR1 as MNHNS and CDR2 as SASEGT. The CDR3 loop is CASSEFLRGQGYEQYF. The CDR3 DNA follows: TGTGCCAGCAGTGAATTTTTGAGAGGACAGGGCTACGAGCAGTACTTC.

The rearrangement joins TRBV7-6 to TRBJ2-7; 11 nucleotides agree with TRBD2. J lost 3 bases, V lost 3 bases, and 1 base had no gene match. CDR3 length equals 14 residues. CDR1 and CDR2 from the germline V gene are SGHVS and FNYEAQ. The CDR3 DNA reads TGTGCCAGCAGCTTCGGGACTAGCGGCTACGAGCAGTACTTC. Encoded protein: CASSFGTSGYEQYF. Complete variable domain (other parts from reference TRBV7-6 and TRBJ2-7): GAGVSQSPRYKVTKRGQDVALRCDPISGHVSLYWYRQALGQGPEFLTYFNYEAQQDKSGLPNDRFSAERPEGSISTLTIQRTEQRDSAMYRCASSFGTSGYEQYFGPGTRLTVT.

This clone has a handful of counts. The J gene is TRBJ1-1, the V gene TRBV7-9; 9 bases agree with TRBD1. The CDR3 spans 14 residues. The germline V gene encodes CDR1 SEHNR and CDR2 FQNEAQ (reference sequence). The trim removed 5 bases at V and 3 bases at J, leaving 4 bases unmatched. CDR3 coding DNA: TGTGCCAGCAGCCCCGGGACAGGGTACACTGAAGCTTTCTTT. This translates into CASSPGTGYTEAFF.

V and J are TRBV28 and TRBJ2-3, with 10 bases fitting TRBD2. Unmatched junction bases numbered 8, after V lost 7 bases and J lost 1 base. CDR3 length: 16 residues. Germline assignment: CDR1 MDHEN and CDR2 SYDVKM. The CDR3 is CASILKGTSGTDTQYF. The CDR3 bases are TGTGCCAGCATCCTCAAGGGGACTAGCGGCACAGATACGCAGTATTTT.

This chain joins TRBV6-1 and TRBJ2-7, with D possibly matching TRBD1 (5 bases). The germline gives CDR1 MNHNS, CDR2 SASEGT. Trimming left V 5 bases short and J 3 bases short, with 14 bases between. The CDR3 has 14 amino acids. CDR3 nucleotide sequence: TGTGCCAGCAGTCAACTGGACACCTACTACGAGCAGTACTTC. This codes for CASSQLDTYYEQYF.